This TCR beta chain came from a study of sequential checkpoint blockade in melanoma. The assay was immunoSEQ multiplex PCR, and TCRdb's table has in-frame clones only and misses some. The sample holds 9,000 to 10,000 clones; around 78% are singletons and the top ten take about 15%. Noted treatment: randomized to nivolumab then ipilimumab (arm A) or the reverse (arm B). DNA-damaging chemotherapy had not been given to any patient beforehand. Live CD3+CD8+ CD19− CD56− cells were sorted from PBMCs. The J segment lost 9 bases and the V segment lost 3 bases, leaving 7 bases of the junction unmatched. This CDR3 is built from 14 residues. Germline CDR1 is MNHNS and CDR2 is SASEGT.

The chain couples TRBV6-1 to TRBJ1-2, with TRBD1 identical over 10 bases. The sequences come from CD8+ T cells sorted from blood (inferred from file names), collected from a patient given nivolumab and ipilimumab in sequence. The receptor was isolated from a human donor with melanoma. The CDR3 nucleotides are TGTGCCAGCAGTGAGGGACAGGGGCCGGGCAGCTACACCTTC. Translation: CASSEGQGPGSYTF.